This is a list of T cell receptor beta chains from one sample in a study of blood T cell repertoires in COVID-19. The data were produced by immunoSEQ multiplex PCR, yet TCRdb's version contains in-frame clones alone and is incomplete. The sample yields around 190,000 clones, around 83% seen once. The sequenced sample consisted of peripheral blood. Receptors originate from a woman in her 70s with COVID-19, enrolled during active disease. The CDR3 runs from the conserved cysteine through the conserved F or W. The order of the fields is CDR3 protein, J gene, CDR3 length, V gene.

CDR3aa: CASSASGTAFFYGYTF
j_gene: TRBJ1-2
len: 16
v_gene: TRBV6-2/TRBV6-3

CDR3aa: CASSFSGANTDTQYF
j_gene: TRBJ2-3
len: 15
v_gene: TRBV7-6

CDR3aa: CASSLAAGGGADTQYF
j_gene: TRBJ2-3
len: 16
v_gene: TRBV7-2

CDR3aa: CASSLDGPQHF
j_gene: TRBJ1-5
len: 11
v_gene: TRBV7-2

CDR3aa: CASSLGDQGSGNTIYF
j_gene: TRBJ1-3
len: 16
v_gene: TRBV18

CDR3aa: CASIRTGGRGYTF
j_gene: TRBJ1-2
len: 13
v_gene: TRBV28

CDR3aa: CASSLAQGGNEKLFF
j_gene: TRBJ1-4
len: 15
v_gene: TRBV5-1

CDR3aa: CASSIRVGNTEAFF
j_gene: TRBJ1-1
len: 14
v_gene: TRBV19

CDR3aa: CASSFPDREETQYF
j_gene: TRBJ2-5
len: 14
v_gene: TRBV7-8

CDR3aa: CASSQIIRTTEQYF
j_gene: TRBJ2-7
len: 14
v_gene: TRBV3-1/TRBV3-2

CDR3aa: CASSPSTDTQYF
j_gene: TRBJ2-3
len: 12
v_gene: TRBV5-4

CDR3aa: CASSERAGGNTGELFF
j_gene: TRBJ2-2
len: 16
v_gene: TRBV6-1

CDR3aa: CASGGGARNEKLFF
j_gene: TRBJ1-4
len: 14
v_gene: TRBV19

CDR3aa: CASSPGGGLIGELFF
j_gene: TRBJ2-2
len: 15
v_gene: TRBV19

CDR3aa: CASSTPQWGRTF
j_gene: TRBJ1-2
len: 12
v_gene: TRBV19

CDR3aa: CASSLGQGHNEQYF
j_gene: TRBJ2-7
len: 14
v_gene: TRBV7-2

CDR3aa: CASSFLAGGPGELFF
j_gene: TRBJ2-2
len: 15
v_gene: TRBV28

CDR3aa: CASSARDSPEAEAFF
j_gene: TRBJ1-1
len: 15
v_gene: TRBV3-1/TRBV3-2

CDR3aa: CSVSTGIYGYTF
j_gene: TRBJ1-2
len: 12
v_gene: TRBV29-1

CDR3aa: CASSQGTSGRGGTDTQYF
j_gene: TRBJ2-3
len: 18
v_gene: TRBV7-3

CDR3aa: CASSLAAGSYNEQFF
j_gene: TRBJ2-1
len: 15
v_gene: TRBV5-1

CDR3aa: CASSESNKNEQFF
j_gene: TRBJ2-1
len: 13
v_gene: TRBV10-1

CDR3aa: CATSDSLGQGTSYNEQFF
j_gene: TRBJ2-1
len: 18
v_gene: TRBV24-1

CDR3aa: CASSLRAVAGGEGNTEAFF
j_gene: TRBJ1-1
len: 19
v_gene: TRBV5-1

CDR3aa: CASSIVSGNTIYF
j_gene: TRBJ1-3
len: 13
v_gene: TRBV19

CDR3aa: CASSLIGGSQPQHF
j_gene: TRBJ1-5
len: 14
v_gene: TRBV27

CDR3aa: CASNRSGRGEENEQFF
j_gene: TRBJ2-1
len: 16
v_gene: TRBV28

CDR3aa: CASSPGGAKNIQYF
j_gene: TRBJ2-4
len: 14
v_gene: TRBV5-4

CDR3aa: CASSPGAGNQPQHF
j_gene: TRBJ1-5
len: 14
v_gene: TRBV18

CDR3aa: CASSYSGGNTGELFF
j_gene: TRBJ2-2
len: 15
v_gene: TRBV6-2/TRBV6-3

CDR3aa: CAWSQGVPGNTIYF
j_gene: TRBJ1-3
len: 14
v_gene: TRBV30

CDR3aa: CASSPYRGLGTGELFF
j_gene: TRBJ2-2
len: 16
v_gene: TRBV27

CDR3aa: CASSLRKIREDSPLHF
j_gene: TRBJ1-6
len: 16
v_gene: TRBV5-6

CDR3aa: CASSGRQETQYF
j_gene: TRBJ2-5
len: 12
v_gene: TRBV18

CDR3aa: CASSPGTAETQYF
j_gene: TRBJ2-5
len: 13
v_gene: TRBV18

CDR3aa: CASATGVEETQYF
j_gene: TRBJ2-5
len: 13
v_gene: TRBV18

CDR3aa: CASSPRRDRVMNNSPLHF
j_gene: TRBJ1-6
len: 18
v_gene: TRBV7-7

CDR3aa: CASRTGGARNTEAFF
j_gene: TRBJ1-1
len: 15
v_gene: TRBV28

CDR3aa: CASSQPARNPFITGGHSYEQYF
j_gene: TRBJ2-7
len: 22
v_gene: TRBV4-1

CDR3aa: CATSDPVLSGKETQYF
j_gene: TRBJ2-5
len: 16
v_gene: TRBV24-1

CDR3aa: CASSRDNEQFF
j_gene: TRBJ2-1
len: 11
v_gene: TRBV6-5

CDR3aa: CASSQSGNLDTQYF
j_gene: TRBJ2-3
len: 14
v_gene: TRBV3-1/TRBV3-2

CDR3aa: CASRIGPGDSNQPQHF
j_gene: TRBJ1-5
len: 16
v_gene: TRBV5-1

CDR3aa: CASSRGLAGAWDTGELFF
j_gene: TRBJ2-2
len: 18
v_gene: TRBV3-1/TRBV3-2

CDR3aa: CASSPGEKEAFF
j_gene: TRBJ1-1
len: 12
v_gene: TRBV5-4

CDR3aa: CATSSGGRGRDGYTF
j_gene: TRBJ1-2
len: 15
v_gene: TRBV15

CDR3aa: CASSYGGTTVPGADTQYF
j_gene: TRBJ2-3
len: 18
v_gene: TRBV6-2/TRBV6-3

CDR3aa: CASSAPGLAGGRDTQYF
j_gene: TRBJ2-3
len: 17
v_gene: TRBV5-4

CDR3aa: CASSSGQGARNTEAFF
j_gene: TRBJ1-1
len: 16
v_gene: TRBV3-1/TRBV3-2

CDR3aa: CASSPGLALWNEQFF
j_gene: TRBJ2-1
len: 15
v_gene: TRBV18

CDR3aa: CASSPPYPTGGAYDTQYF
j_gene: TRBJ2-3
len: 18
v_gene: TRBV18

CDR3aa: CASSLDGGTSGRPEYF
j_gene: TRBJ2-3
len: 16
v_gene: TRBV11-2

CDR3aa: CASSIMSSYNSPLHF
j_gene: TRBJ1-6
len: 15
v_gene: TRBV28

CDR3aa: CASSGDRGDNEQFF
j_gene: TRBJ2-1
len: 14
v_gene: TRBV9

CDR3aa: CAWRKTGEGGAFF
j_gene: TRBJ1-1
len: 13
v_gene: TRBV30